The 27 T cell receptor beta chains given below trace back to one sample, sequenced in a study of blood T cell repertoires in COVID-19 (dated by TCRdb to 2020 to 2021). The library was generated by the immunoSEQ multiplex PCR assay. TCRdb limited this immuneACCESS table to in-frame rearrangements with V and J called. A share of clones is missing; checked studies link under half to unresolved V genes, and the rest is unexplained. The sample table lists fewer than 110,000 clones, around nine tenths of them with a count of one. The ten most abundant clones make up 2.5% to 3.5% of the sample. Specimen: peripheral blood. The receptor source for this set is a man aged 45-65 years in a cohort sampled during active COVID-19.

This clone was recorded once. The chain joins TRBV11-3 to TRBJ1-1, with TRBD1 matching over 10 bases. CDR1 and CDR2 from the germline V gene are SGHNT and YENEEA. Trimming removed 5 bases from V and 5 bases from J; junction bases left unmatched: 14. This CDR3 region has 17 residues. CDR3 nucleotide sequence: TGTGCCAGCAGCCTGCCGGACAGGGGGGGAATAAGGACTGAAGCTTTCTTT. Protein: CASSLPDRGGIRTEAFF.

The chain has TRBV5-4 and TRBJ2-7, with a tentative D call TRBD2 (6 bases). The germline V gene encodes CDR1 SGHNT and CDR2 YYREEE (reference sequence). Trimming pared 2 bases from V and 3 bases from J, leaving 12 bases between. The length of the CDR3 is 14 residues. The CDR3 sequence is CASSFGGVLYEQYF. In nucleotides, the CDR3 is TGTGCCAGCAGCTTCGGCGGGGTCCTCTACGAGCAGTACTTC. Variable domain in full (rest from reference TRBV5-4 and TRBJ2-7): ETGVTQSPTHLIKTRGQQVTLRCSSQSGHNTVSWYQQALGQGPQFIFQYYREEENGRGNFPPRFSGLQFPNYSSELNVNALELDDSALYLCASSFGGVLYEQYFGPGTRLTVT.

This chain joins TRBV7-2 and TRBJ2-1, with 11 bases identical to TRBD2. The CDR3 spans 15 residues. Germline trimming cut 2 bases from V and 6 bases from J; bases unmatched to any gene: 3. In germline, CDR1 is SGHTA, CDR2 FQGNSA. The CDR3 nucleotides are TGTGCCAGCAGCTTACTAGCGGGGGGCCCCAATGAGCAGTTCTTC. Its translation: CASSLLAGGPNEQFF.

The V gene is TRBV14, the J gene TRBJ2-2, with TRBD2 identical over 9 bases. Germline CDR1 SGHDN, CDR2 FVKESK. This CDR3 has 19 residues. V shed 0 bases, J shed 1 base, and the junction held 9 bases outside the gene matches. The CDR3 protein is CASSQDPPGSGGNTGELFF. The DNA for the CDR3 is TGTGCCAGCAGCCAAGACCCCCCGGGTAGCGGGGGGAACACCGGGGAGCTGTTTTTT.

The chain carries TRBV29-1 and TRBJ1-2; 12 nucleotides line up with TRBD1. This CDR3 comprises 14 residues. Trimming cost V 7 bases and J 4 bases; bases outside gene matches: 7. Germline V gene data show CDR1 as SQVTM and CDR2 as ANQGSEA. The CDR3 reads CSATGTGGSYGYTF. DNA for the CDR3: TGCAGCGCAACCGGGACAGGGGGCTCCTATGGCTACACCTTC. Looking up the rest from reference TRBV29-1 and TRBJ1-2 gives the full variable domain: SAVISQKPSRDICQRGTSLTIQCQVDSQVTMMFWYRQQPGQSLTLIATANQGSEATYESGFVIDKFPISRPNLTFSTLTVSNMSPEDSSIYLCSATGTGGSYGYTFGSGTRLTVV.

This chain connects TRBV7-6 to TRBJ2-1; the match to TRBD1 covers 12 bases. CDR3 length equals 15 residues. The V and J ends lost 6 bases and 10 bases, in that order; junction bases with no gene match: 10. Germline lookup yields CDR1 SGHVS and CDR2 FNYEAQ. In DNA form, the CDR3 reads TGTGCCAGCAGTTTACCGGGACAGGGGGCGGAGGAGCAGTTCTTC. Protein sequence: CASSLPGQGAEEQFF. Drawing the rest from reference TRBV7-6 and TRBJ2-1, the complete variable domain is GAGVSQSPRYKVTKRGQDVALRCDPISGHVSLYWYRQALGQGPEFLTYFNYEAQQDKSGLPNDRFSAERPEGSISTLTIQRTEQRDSAMYRCASSLPGQGAEEQFFGPGTRLTVL.

The chain combines TRBV4-2 with TRBJ2-4, with 7 bases aligning to TRBD2. J lost 8 bases, V lost 1 base, and 2 bases had no gene match. CDR3 length: 13 amino acids. The germline CDR1 and CDR2 sequences are LGHNA and YNFKEQ. CDR3 nucleotide sequence: TGTGCCAGCAGCCAAGGAGGGAGGGACATTCAGTACTTC. It yields the protein CASSQGGRDIQYF.

This clone has just a few counts. This sequence joins TRBV9 and TRBJ2-1; TRBD2 is a possible D gene (6 bases). CDR1 and CDR2 (germline): SGDLS, YYNGEE. The CDR3 runs to 16 residues. The V gene lost 3 bases and the J gene lost 7 bases, with 20 bases spanning the gap. The CDR3 DNA is TGTGCCAGCAGCGGACGCCGGGACTTGGAGAGAAATGAGCAGTTCTTC. It is translated as CASSGRRDLERNEQFF.

This clone has only a few counts. The chain couples TRBV7-3 to TRBJ2-1; 7 nucleotides match TRBD1. The CDR3 length is 13 residues. V lost 8 bases and J lost 8; bases outside the gene matches: 9. Germline lookup yields CDR1 SGHTA and CDR2 FQGTGA. In DNA, the CDR3 is TGTGCCAGCTGCGTGACAGGGTCGTATGAGCAGTTCTTC. Translated: CASCVTGSYEQFF.

Note on this clone: Other DNA sequences in this sample translate to the same CDR3. CDR3 sequence: CASSLTGQNTGELFF. The CDR3 DNA sequence: TGCGCCAGCAGCTTAACGGGACAAAACACCGGGGAGCTGTTTTTT. The chain links TRBV5-1 to TRBJ2-2, with D perhaps matching TRBD1 (6 bases). There are 15 residues in the CDR3. Germline assignment: CDR1 SGHRS and CDR2 YFSETQ. The V end was cut by 2 bases, the J end by 2 bases, with 10 bases between.

The V and J genes are TRBV3-1 (or the pseudogene TRBV3-2) and TRBJ1-3, with D tentatively TRBD1 (5 bases). This CDR3 is 14 amino acids long. V was clipped by 4 bases and J by 3 bases, with 10 bases between them. CDR1 and CDR2 (germline): LGHDT, YNNKEL (reference sequence). The CDR3 reads CASSLRDYGNTIYF. In DNA form, the CDR3 reads TGTGCCAGCAGCCTTCGGGACTATGGAAACACCATATATTTT.

V gene TRBV19 combines with J gene TRBJ1-2, with D possibly TRBD1 on 6 matching bases. Trimming pared 5 bases from V and 7 bases from J, leaving 8 bases between. The CDR3 sequence is 11 residues long. CDR1 is LNHDA and CDR2 is SQIVND in the germline V gene (reference sequence). The CDR3 here is CASSFRGGYTF. The CDR3 nucleotides read TGTGCCAGTAGTTTCAGGGGTGGCTACACCTTC.

The chain couples TRBV6-6 to TRBJ2-1, with TRBD1 matching over 7 bases. CDR1 is MNHNY and CDR2 is SVGAGI in the germline V gene (reference sequence). J gave up 5 bases and V 6 bases, and 4 bases lay outside the gene matches. This CDR3 contains 13 residues. As DNA, the CDR3 is TGTGCCAGCAGCGAGGGGGCCCACAATGAGCAGTTCTTC. Its translation: CASSEGAHNEQFF.

V gene TRBV6-2 or TRBV6-3 combines with J gene TRBJ2-3, with a tentative D call TRBD1 (6 bases). There are 17 residues in the CDR3. V lost 5 bases and J 3 bases, leaving 21 bases between the germline ends. Per the germline V gene, CDR1 is MNHEY and CDR2 is SVGEGT. CDR3: CASSPATGRTGTDTQYF. The CDR3 DNA sequence: TGTGCCAGCAGTCCCGCTACAGGGCGGACGGGTACAGATACGCAGTATTTT.

The chain is built from TRBV28 and TRBJ2-3, with TRBD1 matching over 7 bases. Germline V gene lookup returns CDR1 MDHEN and CDR2 SYDVKM. The length of the CDR3 is 14 residues. Trimming took 4 bases from V and 5 from J; bases not matched to a gene: 6. The CDR3 DNA follows: TGTGCCAGCAGTTCTACCTCAGGGGGAGATACGCAGTATTTT. Its translation: CASSSTSGGDTQYF.

The chain links TRBV6-6 to TRBJ2-2, with D possibly TRBD1 on 6 matching bases. V was clipped by 6 bases and J by 1 base, with 12 bases between them. The germline V gene has CDR1 MNHNY and CDR2 SVGAGI (reference sequence). The CDR3 extends over 15 amino acids. The CDR3 DNA reads TGTGCCAGCAGGACTACAGGGTTGAACACCGGGGAGCTGTTTTTT. This codes for CASRTTGLNTGELFF.

This clone appeared a single time. This chain connects TRBV5-1 to TRBJ2-6, with D maybe TRBD1 (6 bases). This CDR3 is 19 amino acids long. V was clipped by 0 bases and J by 0 bases, with 16 bases between them. CDR1 SGHRS and CDR2 YFSETQ come from the germline V gene. The CDR3 DNA reads TGCGCCAGCAGCTTGGGACTCGGCAGGGGCTTCTCTGGGGCCAACGTCCTGACTTTC. Translated: CASSLGLGRGFSGANVLTF.

The chain has TRBV24-1 and TRBJ2-1, with D possibly being TRBD1 (5 bases). Germline CDR1 is KGHDR and CDR2 is SFDVKD. V was pared by 0 bases and J by 1 base, with 9 bases between. The CDR3 sequence is 16 residues long. The CDR3 sequence is CATSDLHQGSYNEQFF. Here the CDR3 DNA reads TGTGCCACCAGTGATTTGCATCAGGGTTCCTACAATGAGCAGTTCTTC.

This chain connects TRBV6-5 to TRBJ2-7; 12 bases agree with TRBD1. The CDR3 has 14 residues. V lost 11 bases to trimming and J lost 5 bases; unmatched junction nucleotides: 10. The germline gives CDR1 MNHEY, CDR2 SVGAGI. The CDR3 spells CASRVWDRGHEQYF. The CDR3 DNA sequence: TGTGCCTCGCGGGTATGGGACAGGGGGCACGAGCAGTACTTC.

The chain combines TRBV5-1 with TRBJ2-2, with D unresolved. The germline V gene has CDR1 SGHRS and CDR2 YFSETQ. Deletions cut 4 bases from V and 5 bases from J, with 9 bases between. The CDR3 has 13 residues. CDR3 protein: CASSQIVTGELFF. The CDR3 nucleotides read TGCGCCAGCAGCCAAATAGTAACCGGGGAGCTGTTTTTT.

This sequence joins TRBV5-1 and TRBJ2-1; 7 nucleotides line up with TRBD1. From germline, CDR1 is SGHRS and CDR2 YFSETQ. CDR3 length equals 15 residues. Trimming at V came to 4 bases and at J to 5 bases, leaving 9 bases not matched to a gene. The CDR3 reads CASSRQGFGDNEQFF. CDR3 nucleotides: TGCGCCAGCAGCCGACAGGGTTTTGGGGACAATGAGCAGTTCTTC.

The V gene is TRBV6-5, the J gene TRBJ1-1; 7 bases are shared with TRBD1. The CDR3 covers 13 residues. V shed 7 bases and J 3 bases; nucleotides not matched to a gene: 5. CDR1 is MNHEY and CDR2 is SVGAGI in the germline V gene. CDR3 amino acids: CASIPGGYTEAFF. In nucleotides, the CDR3 is TGTGCCAGCATCCCAGGGGGGTACACTGAAGCTTTCTTT.

This clone was seen once. The rearrangement joins TRBV15 to TRBJ1-4; 8 bases map to TRBD1. Unmatched junction bases numbered 6, after V lost 7 bases and J lost 8 bases. CDR3 length: 13 amino acids. Germline loops: CDR1 LNHNV, CDR2 YYDKDF (reference sequence). The CDR3 DNA follows: TGTGCCACCACCGTTGACAGGGGAGAAAAACTGTTTTTT. Translation gives CATTVDRGEKLFF.

V and J are TRBV6-5 and TRBJ2-7, with D tentatively TRBD1 (6 bases). There are 13 residues in the CDR3. Germline loops: CDR1 MNHEY, CDR2 SVGAGI. V was clipped by 8 bases and J by 2 bases, with 13 bases between them. Written as DNA, the CDR3 is TGTGCCAGCTCCCGGGACACCCCCTACGAGCAGTACGTC. As protein: CASSRDTPYEQYV.

The rearrangement links TRBV25-1 to TRBJ1-5; 9 nucleotides line up with TRBD1. There are 17 residues in the CDR3. Germline CDR1 MGHDK, CDR2 SYGVNS. J lost 5 bases, V lost 4 bases, and 12 bases had no gene match. The CDR3 nucleotides read TGTGCCAGCAGTGCGGGGACAGGGCACGGGGGGTATCAGCCCCAGCATTTT. It yields the protein CASSAGTGHGGYQPQHF.

V is TRBV5-6 and J is TRBJ2-5; perhaps TRBD1 as D (6 bases). The CDR3 totals 15 residues. Trimming took 3 bases from V and 4 from J, leaving 16 bases between them. Per germline, CDR1 SGHDT and CDR2 YYEEEE. CDR3 protein: CASSSKRGFGETQYF. The CDR3 nucleotides are TGTGCCAGCAGCTCCAAAAGGGGGTTCGGAGAGACCCAGTACTTC.

The chain employs TRBV19 and TRBJ1-1; D is uncertain. V was shortened by 9 bases and J by 5 bases, with 10 bases between the two germline ends. The V gene's germline CDR1 is LNHDA and CDR2 SQIVND (reference sequence). The CDR3 contains 11 residues. The CDR3 loop reads CARPRGTEAFF. As DNA, the CDR3 is TGTGCCAGACCACGAGGGACTGAAGCTTTCTTT.